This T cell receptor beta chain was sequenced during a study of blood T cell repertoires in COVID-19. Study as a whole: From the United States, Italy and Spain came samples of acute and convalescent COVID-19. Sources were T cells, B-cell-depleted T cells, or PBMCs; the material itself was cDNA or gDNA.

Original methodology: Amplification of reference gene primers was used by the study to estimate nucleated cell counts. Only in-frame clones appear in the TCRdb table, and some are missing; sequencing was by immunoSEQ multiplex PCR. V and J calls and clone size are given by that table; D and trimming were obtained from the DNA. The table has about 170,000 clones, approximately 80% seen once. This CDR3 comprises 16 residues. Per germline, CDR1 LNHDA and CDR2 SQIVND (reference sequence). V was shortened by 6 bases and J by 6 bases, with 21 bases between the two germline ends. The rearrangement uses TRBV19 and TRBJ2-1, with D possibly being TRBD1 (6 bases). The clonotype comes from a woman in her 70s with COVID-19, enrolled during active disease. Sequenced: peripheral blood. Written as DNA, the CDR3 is TGTGCCAGTAGCTCACAGGGCTCGAGGGGCGGCAATGAGCAGTTCTTC. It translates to CASSSQGSRGGNEQFF.